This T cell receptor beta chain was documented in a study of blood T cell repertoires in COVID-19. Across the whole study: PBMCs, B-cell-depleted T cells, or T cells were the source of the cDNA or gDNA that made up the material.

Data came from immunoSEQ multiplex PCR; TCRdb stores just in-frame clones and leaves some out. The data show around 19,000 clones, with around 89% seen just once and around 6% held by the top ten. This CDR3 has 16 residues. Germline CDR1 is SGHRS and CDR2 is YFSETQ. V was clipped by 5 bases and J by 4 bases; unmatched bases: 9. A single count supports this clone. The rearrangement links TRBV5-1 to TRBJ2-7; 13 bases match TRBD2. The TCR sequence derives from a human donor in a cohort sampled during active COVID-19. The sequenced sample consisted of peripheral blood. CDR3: CASSFGLAGDGYEQYF. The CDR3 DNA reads TGCGCCAGCAGTTTCGGACTAGCGGGAGATGGATACGAGCAGTACTTC.